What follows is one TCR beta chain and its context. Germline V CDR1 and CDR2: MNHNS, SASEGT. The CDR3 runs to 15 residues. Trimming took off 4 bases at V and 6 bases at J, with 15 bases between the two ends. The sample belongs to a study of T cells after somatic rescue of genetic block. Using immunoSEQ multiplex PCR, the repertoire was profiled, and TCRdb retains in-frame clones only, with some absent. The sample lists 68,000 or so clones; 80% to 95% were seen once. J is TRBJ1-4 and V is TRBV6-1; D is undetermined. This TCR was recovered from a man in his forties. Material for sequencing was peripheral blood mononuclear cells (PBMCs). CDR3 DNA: TGTGCCAGCAGTGGGTCCGGGTCCAAATATGAAAAACTGTTTTTT. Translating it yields CASSGSGSKYEKLFF.